The 12 T cell receptor beta chains below come from one sample, sequenced in a study of shared clonotypes between healthy human individuals. Here immunoSEQ multiplex PCR was the method, and the copy in TCRdb shows in-frame clones only, minus some. The sample lists some 980,000 clones, approximately 80% seen once, with around 1.4% in the top ten. Specimen: memory CD4+ T cells sorted from blood. Subset of the sample: CD45RA-negative fraction. The receptor set was obtained from a man aged 18 to 29 in good health.

This rearrangement joins TRBV7-9 to TRBJ2-5; no definite D call. This CDR3 spans 15 amino acids. Germline-derived CDR1 and CDR2 are SEHNR and FQNEAQ (reference sequence). Trimming cost V 2 bases and J 1 base, with 11 bases left between them. CDR3 loop: CASSLSWPFQETQYF. In DNA form, the CDR3 reads TGTGCCAGCAGCTTATCATGGCCCTTCCAAGAGACCCAGTACTTC.

The chain links TRBV6-5 to TRBJ2-7; no clear D gene. This CDR3 has 13 amino acids. Trimming removed 8 bases from V and 0 bases from J, with 11 bases in between. CDR1 and CDR2 from the germline V gene are MNHEY and SVGAGI. CDR3 amino acids: CASAKFRSYEQYF. The CDR3, as DNA: TGTGCCAGCGCTAAGTTCCGCTCCTACGAGCAGTACTTC.

The V and J genes are TRBV6-1 and TRBJ1-2, with a weak D call TRBD1 (6 bases). Germline V gene data show CDR1 as MNHNS and CDR2 as SASEGT. The CDR3 is 15 residues long. Trimming cost V 10 bases and J 1 base, with 19 bases left between them. Here the CDR3 reads CATTAQGGGNYGYTF. CDR3 in DNA: TGTGCCACCACCGCACAGGGAGGGGGTAACTATGGCTACACCTTC.

V usage is TRBV19 and J usage is TRBJ1-5; D is possibly TRBD1 (5 bases). Per the germline V gene, CDR1 is LNHDA and CDR2 is SQIVND (reference sequence). The V and J ends lost 3 bases and 4 bases respectively, with 13 bases between them. The CDR3 length is 15 residues. CDR3 sequence: CASSIRQSINQPQHF. Written as DNA, the CDR3 is TGTGCCAGTAGTATCCGACAGAGCATTAATCAGCCCCAGCATTTT.

This chain connects TRBV27 to TRBJ2-7, with a possible D match to TRBD2 (5 bases). V was clipped by 6 bases and J by 0 bases, with 21 bases between them. The CDR3 loop spans 17 amino acids. CDR1 is MNHEY, CDR2 SMNVEV, per germline (reference sequence). This CDR3 is CASRGRSGRTDSYEQYF. The CDR3 DNA reads as TGTGCCAGCAGGGGTAGGAGCGGTCGTACGGACTCCTACGAGCAGTACTTC.

V and J are TRBV6-5 and TRBJ1-3; D gene uncertain. Deletions cut 0 bases from V and 2 bases from J, with 11 bases between. The germline gives CDR1 MNHEY, CDR2 SVGAGI. The CDR3 loop spans 16 amino acids. The CDR3 nucleotides are TGTGCCAGCAGTTACTCGATTCAAAGTACTGGAAACACCATATATTTT. Translation: CASSYSIQSTGNTIYF.

To note about this clone: At the DNA level, this CDR3 is encoded by other sequences in the same sample as well. The rearrangement joins TRBV5-1 to TRBJ1-2; 7 nucleotides line up with TRBD1. With 3 bases clipped from V and 5 bases from J, the junction kept 1 base outside the gene matches. Germline V lookup: CDR1 SGHRS, CDR2 YFSETQ. This CDR3 has 12 amino acids. CDR3 sequence reads: CASSSGQYGYTF. The CDR3 nucleotides read TGCGCCAGCAGCTCGGGACAGTATGGCTACACCTTC. The full variable domain, in which reference TRBV5-1 and TRBJ1-2 provide the parts outside the CDR3, is KAGVTQTPRYLIKTRGQQVTLSCSPISGHRSVSWYQQTPGQGLQFLFEYFSETQRNKGNFPGRFSGRQFSNSRSEMNVSTLELGDSALYLCASSSGQYGYTFGSGTRLTVV.

The chain combines TRBV5-4 with TRBJ2-7; tentative D call: TRBD1 (6 bases). The CDR3 runs 15 residues. Looked up from germline, CDR1 is SGHNT and CDR2 is YYREEE (reference sequence). V was trimmed by 3 bases and J by 4 bases, leaving 17 bases between them. CDR3 in amino acids: CASSSGEGRGYEQYF. In nucleotides, the CDR3 is TGTGCCAGCAGCTCTGGGGAAGGCAGGGGATACGAGCAGTACTTC.

The V call is TRBV2, the J call TRBJ1-2; D unresolved. V shed 0 bases and J shed 2 bases, with 7 bases lying between them. Germline CDR1 SNHLY, CDR2 FYNNEI. This CDR3 comprises 14 residues. In DNA, the CDR3 is TGTGCCAGCAGTGAAGCGATCTACAACTATGGCTACACCTTC. Translating it yields CASSEAIYNYGYTF.

The V gene is TRBV10-1, the J gene TRBJ1-4; D might be TRBD1 (6 bases). V was shortened by 4 bases and J by 0 bases, with 18 bases between the two germline ends. CDR1 and CDR2 from the germline V gene are WNHNN and SYGVQD (reference sequence). The CDR3 runs to 18 residues. CDR3 in DNA: TGCGCCAGCAGTGGGGACAAAGACTTTTGGGCAACTAATGAAAAACTGTTTTTT. This translates into CASSGDKDFWATNEKLFF.

The chain couples TRBV5-1 to TRBJ2-6; TRBD2 agrees at 7 bases. This CDR3 is built from 18 residues. V trimming: 0 bases; J trimming: 1 base; junction bases outside the gene matches: 7. Looked up from germline, CDR1 is SGHRS and CDR2 is YFSETQ. This CDR3 reads CASSLGGSTGSGANVLTF. The CDR3 nucleotides are TGCGCCAGCAGCTTGGGCGGGAGCACGGGGTCTGGGGCCAACGTCCTGACTTTC.

The chain is built from TRBV10-3 and TRBJ1-4, with 7 bases aligning to TRBD1. Germline assignment: CDR1 ENHRY and CDR2 SYGVKD. The CDR3 contains 15 residues. With 2 bases clipped from V and 12 bases from J, the junction kept 12 bases outside the gene matches. The CDR3 spells CAISESTGALRELFF. CDR3 DNA sequence: TGTGCCATCAGTGAGAGTACAGGGGCTTTAAGGGAACTGTTTTTT.